This T cell receptor (beta chain) was recorded in a study of T-cell reconstitution after alpha-beta-depleted transplantation in children. In its sample, this clonotype was seen many times. Unique molecular identifiers were used to barcode this TCRbeta library. TCRdb itself ran the PCR reads through MiXCR, one entry per CDR3 protein. The data show 260,000 or so distinct CDR3 sequences, 12% seen once. Germline values: CDR1 MDHEN, CDR2 SYDVKM. The V end was cut by 6 bases, the J end by 1 base, with 15 bases between. The CDR3 runs 15 residues. The receptor was derived from a human donor who donated a stem cell graft to a child with acute lymphoblastic leukemia. The sequences come from PBMCs from the stem cell graft donor, collected from the stem cell graft. V gene TRBV28 combines with J gene TRBJ1-2; no clear D. CDR3 sequence: CASRAGPTHNYGYTF. The CDR3 DNA reads TGTGCCAGCAGGGCCGGGCCTACCCATAACTATGGCTACACCTTC.